Below are 29 T cell receptor beta chains sequenced from a single sample in a study of vaccination and CD4 T cells after COVID-19. TCRdb called the PCR reads again in MiXCR, with one record for every CDR3 protein. The data show approximately 23,000 distinct CDR3 sequences, 45% to 55% seen once. The source was CD4+ T cells from blood, collected before SARS-CoV-2 vaccination. The receptors derive from a human donor who had recovered from COVID-19.

J is TRBJ2-2 and V is TRBV15, with 11 bases that match TRBD2. The germline gives CDR1 LNHNV, CDR2 YYDKDF (reference sequence). The CDR3 extends over 16 amino acids. The V and J ends lost 6 bases and 6 bases, in that order; junction bases with no gene match: 9. For the CDR3, the DNA is TGTGCCACCAGGAGGGGCACTAGCGGGAGCTCCGGGGAGCTGTTTTTT. Translation gives CATRRGTSGSSGELFF.

The J gene is TRBJ1-1, the V gene TRBV19; D is perhaps TRBD1 (5 bases). V was cut by 4 bases and J by 1 base, with 10 bases left in between. Germline V gene lookup returns CDR1 LNHDA and CDR2 SQIVND (reference sequence). CDR3 length equals 14 residues. CDR3 coding DNA: TGTGCCAGTAGTAACCCAGGGAGGAACACTGAAGCTTTCTTT. As protein: CASSNPGRNTEAFF.

The V call is TRBV2, the J call TRBJ1-2; the D is unclear. The germline CDR1 and CDR2 sequences are SNHLY and FYNNEI. The CDR3 is 12 residues long. Trimming took 4 bases from V and 4 from J, leaving 7 bases between them. The CDR3 coding sequence is TGTGCCAGCAGTGTTTACAGCTATGGCTACACCTTC. Translated: CASSVYSYGYTF.

The chain links TRBV20-1 to TRBJ1-5; 8 positions agree with TRBD1. After removal of 3 bases from V and 2 bases from J, the junction contained 3 bases not matched to a gene. CDR1 and CDR2 from the germline V gene are DFQATT and SNEGSKA (reference sequence). The CDR3 extends over 14 amino acids. The CDR3 DNA reads TGCAGTGCTAGTGACAGGGGTGGCAATCAGCCCCAGCATTTT. It specifies CSASDRGGNQPQHF.

This clonotype was picked up a small number of times. The chain recombines TRBV21-1 with TRBJ1-1; TRBD1, the D gene given by the table, was not confirmed from the DNA. TRBV21-1 is a pseudogene. The CDR3 length is 14 residues. In nucleotides, the CDR3 is TGTGCCAGCAGCCCCCGAGGGGGAAACACTGAAGCTTTCTTT. As protein: CASSPRGGNTEAFF.

In this sample, this clonotype turned up a few times. The CDR3 coding sequence is TGTGCCAGCAAGGAGACGGCACAAGAGACCCAGTACTTC. Amino acid sequence: CASKETAQETQYF. The V gene is TRBV6-2 or TRBV6-3, the J gene TRBJ2-5; no firm D call. The V and J ends lost 7 bases and 2 bases respectively, with 11 bases between them. The CDR3 covers 13 residues. Looked up from germline, CDR1 is MNHEY and CDR2 is SVGEGT.

V and J are TRBV18 and TRBJ2-7; D may be TRBD2 (7 bases). CDR1 is KGHSH, CDR2 LQKENI, per germline. The V gene lost 1 base and the J gene lost 0 bases, with 13 bases spanning the gap. The CDR3 has 16 residues. CDR3 sequence: CASSPREGGSSYEQYF. CDR3 in DNA: TGTGCCAGCTCACCACGGGAGGGGGGGTCCTCCTACGAGCAGTACTTC.

The CDR3 DNA reads TGTGCCAGCAGTTACGGAGGACTAGTCTACGAGCAGTACTTC. Encoded protein: CASSYGGLVYEQYF. The V call is TRBV6-5, the J call TRBJ2-7; 7 bases match TRBD2. CDR1 and CDR2 (germline): MNHEY, SVGAGI. Losses at the gene ends were 2 bases for V and 3 bases for J; bases not matched to a gene: 4. The CDR3 extends over 14 amino acids.

The V and J genes are TRBV19 and TRBJ1-1, with D possibly matching TRBD1 (6 bases). Germline V gives CDR1 LNHDA, CDR2 SQIVND (reference sequence). The V and J ends lost 8 bases and 4 bases respectively, with 17 bases between them. The CDR3 sequence is 14 residues long. CDR3 in amino acids: CASWGRDMGTEAFF. The CDR3 nucleotides read TGTGCCAGTTGGGGCAGGGACATGGGCACTGAAGCTTTCTTT.

The chain couples TRBV6-2 or TRBV6-3 to TRBJ2-7, with 9 bases fitting TRBD2. The CDR3 runs 15 residues. The V gene's germline CDR1 is MNHEY and CDR2 SVGEGT. Trimming removed 2 bases from V and 7 bases from J; junction bases left unmatched: 9. The CDR3: CASSYGRLAATEQYF. CDR3 DNA: TGTGCCAGCAGTTACGGGAGACTAGCGGCTACTGAGCAGTACTTC.

J is TRBJ1-1 and V is TRBV20-1; 9 positions agree with TRBD1. Per germline, CDR1 DFQATT and CDR2 SNEGSKA (reference sequence). With 6 bases clipped from V and 7 bases from J, the junction kept 9 bases outside the gene matches. This CDR3 spans 13 amino acids. The CDR3 sequence: CSALRTGEGEAFF. The CDR3 nucleotides are TGCAGTGCCCTCAGGACAGGGGAGGGTGAAGCTTTCTTT.

The chain employs TRBV20-1 and TRBJ2-7; D may be TRBD1 (5 bases). Germline V gene sequence: CDR1 DFQATT, CDR2 SNEGSKA (reference sequence). This CDR3 has 14 residues. The germline V and J ends were trimmed by 3 bases and 2 bases, with 14 bases remaining between them. The CDR3 region is CSARPSWGTYEQYF. In DNA, the CDR3 is TGCAGTGCTAGGCCATCGTGGGGCACCTACGAGCAGTACTTC.

The chain has TRBV6-1 and TRBJ2-1, with TRBD1 matching 8 bases. The J segment lost 6 bases and the V segment lost 6 bases, leaving 7 bases of the junction unmatched. The CDR3 loop spans 14 amino acids. Looked up from germline, CDR1 is MNHNS and CDR2 is SASEGT. CDR3 nucleotides: TGTGCCAGCAGAGATCGGACAGGGAGCAATGAGCAGTTCTTC. Residues: CASRDRTGSNEQFF.

The chain couples TRBV2 to TRBJ2-5; perhaps D is TRBD1 or TRBD2 (5 bases each). CDR1 and CDR2 from the germline V gene are SNHLY and FYNNEI. CDR3 length: 14 residues. Between the trimmed V and J ends, which lost 7 bases and 4 bases, there was a span of 16 bases. CDR3 in amino acids: CASTATGGGETQYF. The DNA for the CDR3 is TGTGCCAGCACGGCAACAGGAGGAGGAGAGACCCAGTACTTC.

The chain has TRBV7-8 and TRBJ2-4, with 10 nucleotides matching TRBD1. The ends lost 5 bases at V and 0 bases at J; junction bases unmatched: 10. This CDR3 comprises 18 residues. From germline, CDR1 is SGHVS and CDR2 FQNEAQ. In nucleotides, the CDR3 is TGTGCCAGCAGCCGAGGTTGGGACAGGGGCGAAGCCAAAAACATTCAGTACTTC. As protein: CASSRGWDRGEAKNIQYF.

The chain couples TRBV15 to TRBJ2-3; 7 bases are shared with TRBD2. The CDR3 runs to 12 residues. CDR1 and CDR2 (germline): LNHNV, YYDKDF (reference sequence). Trimming took 2 bases from V and 8 from J; bases not matched to a gene: 1. CDR3 amino acids: CATSRSSGTQYF. Written as DNA, the CDR3 is TGTGCCACCAGCAGATCTAGCGGTACGCAGTATTTT. The full variable domain, completed using reference TRBV15 and TRBJ2-3, is DAMVIQNPRYQVTQFGKPVTLSCSQTLNHNVMYWYQQKSSQAPKLLFHYYDKDFNNEADTPDNFQSRRPNTSFCFLDIRSPGLGDTAMYLCATSRSSGTQYFGPGTRLTVL.

V usage is TRBV4-2 and J usage is TRBJ1-2; TRBD1 aligns across 8 bases. The CDR3 runs 15 residues. Trimming at V came to 0 bases and at J to 6 bases, leaving 6 bases not matched to a gene. CDR1 is LGHNA and CDR2 is YNFKEQ in the germline V gene. The CDR3 nucleotides read TGTGCCAGCAGCCAAGATCCAGGGGGCTCTCATGGCTACACCTTC. Amino acids: CASSQDPGGSHGYTF.

The rearrangement joins TRBV2 to TRBJ1-2, with D possibly matching TRBD1 (5 bases). The CDR3 is 13 amino acids. Germline V lookup: CDR1 SNHLY, CDR2 FYNNEI. V lost 3 bases to trimming and J lost 10 bases, with 15 bases between them. The CDR3 loop is CASSEGLKDSYTF. CDR3 coding DNA: TGTGCCAGCAGTGAGGGGCTCAAGGATTCCTACACCTTC.

This clonotype was counted between two and nine times. CDR3 sequence (DNA): TGTGCCAGCAGTCCATATCTAGCGGGAGGTGGAGAGACCCAGTACTTC. As protein: CASSPYLAGGGETQYF. The genes are TRBV6-2 or TRBV6-3 and TRBJ2-5; 11 nucleotides match TRBD2. The trim removed 5 bases at V and 4 bases at J, leaving 9 bases unmatched. Germline assignment: CDR1 MNHEY and CDR2 SVGEGT. This CDR3 spans 16 amino acids.

This clonotype has more than one count but fewer than ten. The rearrangement joins TRBV6-1 to TRBJ1-5; TRBD1 might be the D (5 bases). The CDR3 runs to 15 residues. Deletions cut 4 bases from V and 0 bases from J, with 10 bases between. The germline V gene has CDR1 MNHNS and CDR2 SASEGT. CDR3 sequence (DNA): TGTGCCAGCAGTGCGGGACCGTTTAGCAATCAGCCCCAGCATTTT. As protein: CASSAGPFSNQPQHF.

Comment on this clonotype: Relative to the germline gene, one junction end is altered; a read error may explain this. This chain joins TRBV30 and TRBJ2-1, with D possibly matching TRBD2 (5 bases). Germline V gene sequence: CDR1 GTSNPN, CDR2 SVGIG (reference sequence). This CDR3 has 12 residues. CDR3 loop: CAWSPGLGRALF. CDR3 DNA sequence: TGTGCCTGGAGTCCGGGATTAGGAAGAGCTCTCTTC.

The chain is built from TRBV7-9 and TRBJ2-7, with 10 bases matching TRBD2. The CDR3 consists of 18 residues. From germline, CDR1 is SEHNR and CDR2 FQNEAQ (reference sequence). V was clipped by 1 base and J by 4 bases; unmatched bases: 13. The CDR3 bases are TGTGCCAGCAGCTTAGTTGGCCAAACTAGCGGGACTTTGTACGAGCAGTACTTC. It specifies CASSLVGQTSGTLYEQYF.

V and J are TRBV29-1 and TRBJ2-7; 11 bases are a match to TRBD1. From germline, CDR1 is SQVTM and CDR2 ANQGSEA. Trimming took 6 bases from V and 7 from J; bases not matched to a gene: 8. CDR3 size: 13 residues. The CDR3 sequence is CSVEKDRGREQYF. The DNA of the CDR3 is TGCAGCGTGGAAAAGGACAGGGGGCGAGAGCAGTACTTC.

This clonotype occurred a few times. The chain combines TRBV7-2 with TRBJ2-7, with TRBD2 matching over 7 bases. Per the germline V gene, CDR1 is SGHTA and CDR2 is FQGNSA. V trimming: 3 bases; J trimming: 4 bases; junction bases outside the gene matches: 9. The CDR3 totals 15 residues. CDR3 in amino acids: CASSFSGGPQYEQYF. The CDR3 region has the DNA TGTGCCAGCAGCTTTTCGGGAGGTCCCCAGTACGAGCAGTACTTC. Full variable domain (missing parts from reference TRBV7-2 and TRBJ2-7): GAGVSQSPSNKVTEKGKDVELRCDPISGHTALYWYRQSLGQGLEFLIYFQGNSAPDKSGLPSDRFSAERTGGSVSTLTIQRTQQEDSAVYLCASSFSGGPQYEQYFGPGTRLTVT.

This chain links TRBV2 with TRBJ1-2; 9 nucleotides line up with TRBD1. The ends lost 5 bases at V and 3 bases at J; junction bases unmatched: 4. The CDR3 totals 14 residues. The V gene's germline CDR1 is SNHLY and CDR2 FYNNEI. The CDR3 coding sequence is TGTGCCAGCAGTATGGGACAGGGCGACTATGGCTACACCTTC. It encodes CASSMGQGDYGYTF.

The rearrangement links TRBV28 to TRBJ1-1, with 7 positions matching TRBD1. Losses at the gene ends were 6 bases for V and 1 base for J; bases not matched to a gene: 8. From germline, CDR1 is MDHEN and CDR2 SYDVKM. This CDR3 region has 15 residues. CDR3 DNA sequence: TGTGCCAGCAGGCCCCGTAGGGGGCGGAACACTGAAGCTTTCTTT. It translates to CASRPRRGRNTEAFF.

V and J are TRBV7-2 and TRBJ2-1; D is ambiguous. The CDR3 extends over 14 amino acids. CDR1 is SGHTA and CDR2 is FQGNSA in the germline V gene. Deletions cut 4 bases from V and 5 bases from J, with 12 bases between. The CDR3 loop reads CASSWGSTDNEQFF. CDR3 bases: TGTGCCAGCAGCTGGGGATCGACGGACAATGAGCAGTTCTTC.

This clonotype has just a few counts. The CDR3 reads CSASPWQRTPRLFAGELFF. Written as DNA, the CDR3 is TGCAGTGCTAGCCCCTGGCAGCGAACACCCCGTTTGTTCGCCGGGGAGCTGTTTTTT. V is TRBV20-1 and J is TRBJ2-2; D is uncertain. Trimming pared 3 bases from V and 6 bases from J, leaving 29 bases between. This CDR3 has 19 residues. Germline V gene data show CDR1 as DFQATT and CDR2 as SNEGSKA (reference sequence).

A few counts support this clonotype. V usage is TRBV20-1 and J usage is TRBJ2-7; TRBD2 matches 9 bases. The CDR3 covers 13 residues. Germline V CDR1 and CDR2: DFQATT, SNEGSKA (reference sequence). After removal of 1 base from V and 2 bases from J, the junction contained 0 bases not matched to a gene. The CDR3: CSARGGGAYEQYF. CDR3 in DNA: TGCAGTGCTAGAGGCGGGGGGGCCTACGAGCAGTACTTC.